Sequencing of this T cell receptor beta chain was carried out in a study of lymphopenia after photon versus proton radiotherapy. Findings of the study overall: Oligoclonal CD8+ Temra expansion after nadir drove photon patients' diversity drop. Better survival with proton therapy was suggested as possible, not demonstrated. In patients who died, overall survival fell as post-nadir TCR diversity dropped more. Proton therapy kept repertoires fairly stable, unlike photons, which gained effector/memory cells.

The data were produced by immunoSEQ multiplex PCR, yet TCRdb's version contains in-frame clones alone and is incomplete. In the table there are 160,000 or so clones, 70% to 90% of which are singletons. The CDR3 runs to 13 residues. CDR1 and CDR2 (germline): SGHRS, YFSETQ. Trimming took off 2 bases at V and 7 bases at J, with 12 bases between the two ends. This clone was detected only once. Its antigen remains unknown. The J gene is TRBJ1-2, the V gene TRBV5-1; D is uncertain. The origin of this receptor is a man in his fifties with gastric cancer. The sample was peripheral blood, taken from a patient treated with photon-based radiotherapy. The CDR3 DNA reads as TGCGCCAGCAGCTTTGGGGAGGGCTTTGGCTACACCTTC. Residues: CASSFGEGFGYTF.